This T cell receptor beta chain was identified during a study of monozygotic twins with cystic fibrosis. Study results and limitations: Monozygotic CF twin pairs shared significantly more nucleotide-identical clonotypes than unrelated CF individuals did.

Some clones are missing from TCRdb's copy, which holds only in-frame ones; the method was immunoSEQ multiplex PCR. The repertoire has 30,000 to 45,000 clones, under 90% of them found once; the top ten carry under 2%. After removal of 3 bases from V and 6 bases from J, the junction contained 10 bases not matched to a gene. The length of the CDR3 is 16 residues. Germline V gene sequence: CDR1 WNHNN, CDR2 SYGVQD (reference sequence). As for this clone: Antigen: not known.

The chain couples TRBV10-1 to TRBJ2-1, with 8 bases aligning to TRBD2. This sequence originates from a girl aged 2 to 10 with cystic fibrosis. Material: blood. DNA of the CDR3: TGCGCCAGCAGTGATATTTCTTGGACTAGCCCCAATGAGCAGTTCTTC. It encodes CASSDISWTSPNEQFF.